These 27 T cell receptor beta chains were all obtained from the same sample, sequenced in a study of cytomegalovirus exposure and HLA in healthy donors. Assay: immunoSEQ multiplex PCR; the TCRdb copy retains only in-frame clones and omits some. This table holds fewer than 200,000 clones, 75% to 90% found once. Input material: PBMCs. These TCRs come from a man younger than 35 in good health and CMV-seropositive.

This sequence joins TRBV30 and TRBJ2-3; 10 bases agree with TRBD2. The CDR3 has 14 amino acids. The germline V gene has CDR1 GTSNPN and CDR2 SVGIG (reference sequence). The V segment lost 5 bases and the J segment 4 bases; nucleotides outside the gene matches: 6. DNA for the CDR3: TGTGCCTGGGTCCAGAGCGGGAGGGCAGATACGCAGTATTTT. Translation: CAWVQSGRADTQYF.

The chain has TRBV6-5 and TRBJ2-7; D might be TRBD2 (6 bases). The ends were cut back, 2 bases at V and 1 base at J, with 12 bases in the middle. Germline-derived CDR1 and CDR2 are MNHEY and SVGAGI. The CDR3 is made up of 15 amino acids. CDR3: CASSYGGFWSYEQYF. In nucleotides, the CDR3 is TGTGCCAGCAGTTACGGAGGGTTTTGGTCCTACGAGCAGTACTTC.

The rearrangement joins TRBV28 to TRBJ1-2, with D maybe TRBD1 (5 bases). Trimming removed 2 bases from V and 1 base from J, with 5 bases in between. This CDR3 comprises 13 residues. Germline loops: CDR1 MDHEN, CDR2 SYDVKM. CDR3 protein: CASSLRGNYGYTF. In DNA, the CDR3 is TGTGCCAGCAGTTTAAGGGGTAACTATGGCTACACCTTC.

J is TRBJ2-1 and V is TRBV6-5, with 10 positions matching TRBD2. Trimming cost V 5 bases and J 9 bases; bases outside gene matches: 10. The germline gives CDR1 MNHEY, CDR2 SVGAGI. This CDR3 region has 15 residues. The chain's CDR3 is CASSPYLAGVGEQFF. The CDR3 DNA follows: TGTGCCAGCAGTCCCTACCTAGCGGGAGTGGGTGAGCAGTTCTTC.

As to this clone: At one end, the junction sequence differs from germline, possibly due to a read error. The rearrangement joins TRBV6-1 to TRBJ2-5; D is ambiguous. Per germline, CDR1 MNHNS and CDR2 SASEGT. This CDR3 is built from 12 residues. The CDR3 coding sequence is TGTACCAGCAGTGAGACGGGAGAGACCCAGTACTTC. Residues: CTSSETGETQYF.

This clone was seen just once. The chain's CDR3 is CASSLDLDTQYF. The CDR3, as DNA: TGCGCCAGCAGCTTGGATCTAGATACGCAGTATTTT. The chain carries TRBV5-1 and TRBJ2-3, with unresolved D. The germline gives CDR1 SGHRS, CDR2 YFSETQ. The length of the CDR3 is 12 residues. Trimming removed 0 bases at V and 5 bases at J, with 4 bases between.

The chain employs TRBV10-1 and TRBJ2-2; 7 positions match TRBD1. Per germline, CDR1 WNHNN and CDR2 SYGVQD (reference sequence). Germline trimming cut 3 bases from V and 4 bases from J; bases unmatched to any gene: 5. This CDR3 spans 15 amino acids. Written as DNA, the CDR3 is TGCGCCAGCAGTGATTCTGGGACAGCCACCGGGGAGCTGTTTTTT. Its translation is CASSDSGTATGELFF.

The gene calls are TRBV14 and TRBJ2-5, with 14 bases that match TRBD2. The CDR3 is made up of 16 amino acids. Per the germline V gene, CDR1 is SGHDN and CDR2 is FVKESK. V lost 3 bases, J lost 2 bases, and 2 bases stayed unmatched. The CDR3 nucleotides are TGTGCCAGCAGCCAGACTAGCGGGGGGGTACAAGAGACCCAGTACTTC. Protein product: CASSQTSGGVQETQYF.

V and J are TRBV2 and TRBJ2-7, with TRBD1 matching over 7 bases. CDR1 and CDR2 (germline): SNHLY, FYNNEI. V lost 3 bases, J lost 2 bases, and 1 base stayed unmatched. The CDR3 runs 13 residues. The CDR3, as DNA: TGTGCCAGCAGTGATACAGGGGCCTACGAGCAGTACTTC. It encodes CASSDTGAYEQYF.

The rearrangement links TRBV11-2 to TRBJ1-3; D not resolved. Between the trimmed V and J ends, which lost 6 bases and 0 bases, there was a span of 18 bases. From germline, CDR1 is SGHAT and CDR2 FQNNGV. This CDR3 has 17 amino acids. This CDR3 is CASSYARRTRSGNTIYF. As DNA, the CDR3 is TGTGCCAGCAGTTATGCCAGGCGTACCCGCTCTGGAAACACCATATATTTT.

This sequence joins TRBV6-5 and TRBJ2-7; tentatively, D is TRBD1 (6 bases). The CDR3 is 14 residues long. Between the trimmed V and J ends, which lost 1 base and 2 bases, there was a span of 9 bases. Germline V gene lookup returns CDR1 MNHEY and CDR2 SVGAGI. CDR3 sequence: CASSYWAGAYEQYF. CDR3 bases: TGTGCCAGCAGTTACTGGGCAGGGGCCTACGAGCAGTACTTC.

The table lists this clone with many counts. This chain uses TRBV9 with TRBJ2-3; possible D gene TRBD2, 5 bases. CDR1 and CDR2 (germline): SGDLS, YYNGEE. Trimming left V 4 bases short and J 0 bases short, with 12 bases between. This CDR3 has 15 amino acids. The CDR3 region is CASSLQEGSTDTQYF. In DNA, the CDR3 is TGTGCCAGCAGCCTACAAGAGGGCAGCACAGATACGCAGTATTTT.

The chain couples TRBV13 to TRBJ1-4; no definite D call. In germline, CDR1 is PRHDT, CDR2 FYEKMQ (reference sequence). CDR3 length: 13 amino acids. V shed 0 bases and J shed 5 bases, with 4 bases lying between them. Written as DNA, the CDR3 is TGTGCCAGCAGCTTAGGGAGGAATGAAAAACTGTTTTTT. This translates into CASSLGRNEKLFF.

This clone showed up just a few times. This chain joins TRBV14 and TRBJ1-5, with D possibly being TRBD1 (5 bases). V gave up 2 bases and J gave up 7 bases, with 12 bases separating them. Germline CDR1 is SGHDN and CDR2 is FVKESK. The CDR3 totals 14 residues. CDR3 loop: CASSQRTGLQPQHF. The CDR3 coding sequence is TGTGCCAGCAGCCAACGCACAGGTCTCCAGCCCCAGCATTTT.

The genes are TRBV30 and TRBJ1-3; tentative D call: TRBD1 (6 bases). CDR1 GTSNPN and CDR2 SVGIG come from the germline V gene (reference sequence). The V and J ends lost 1 base and 4 bases respectively, with 11 bases between them. CDR3 length equals 14 residues. The CDR3 coding sequence is TGTGCCTGGAGTGCCCGGGACATAGGAAACACCATATATTTT. It codes for CAWSARDIGNTIYF.

This chain uses TRBV5-4 with TRBJ2-1; 7 bases map to TRBD2. V shed 6 bases, J shed 8 bases, and the junction held 8 bases outside the gene matches. The CDR3 totals 13 residues. Germline CDR1 reads SGHNT; CDR2 reads YYREEE (reference sequence). CDR3 in amino acids: CASTGGLIDEQFF. The CDR3 DNA reads TGTGCCAGCACCGGGGGACTAATCGATGAGCAGTTCTTC. Full variable domain (outside the CDR3, taken from reference TRBV5-4 and TRBJ2-1): ETGVTQSPTHLIKTRGQQVTLRCSSQSGHNTVSWYQQALGQGPQFIFQYYREEENGRGNFPPRFSGLQFPNYSSELNVNALELDDSALYLCASTGGLIDEQFFGPGTRLTVL.

V and J are TRBV5-1 and TRBJ2-1, with 9 nucleotides matching TRBD1. The CDR3 is 15 residues long. Germline V lookup: CDR1 SGHRS, CDR2 YFSETQ. J lost 7 bases, V lost 3 bases, and 8 bases had no gene match. CDR3 region: CASSWGGQGGNEQFF. The CDR3 DNA sequence: TGCGCCAGCAGCTGGGGGGGACAGGGAGGAAATGAGCAGTTCTTC.

This rearrangement joins TRBV7-9 to TRBJ2-7; 7 positions match TRBD2. Per the germline V gene, CDR1 is SEHNR and CDR2 is FQNEAQ (reference sequence). The CDR3 contains 17 residues. The V and J ends lost 5 bases and 3 bases, in that order; junction bases with no gene match: 16. The CDR3 region is CASSASSTSVALYEQYF. CDR3 coding DNA: TGTGCCAGCAGCGCCTCAAGTACTAGCGTGGCCCTCTACGAGCAGTACTTC.

This chain links TRBV7-9 with TRBJ2-1; 7 bases agree with TRBD1. Germline values: CDR1 SEHNR, CDR2 FQNEAQ (reference sequence). The CDR3 contains 15 residues. V trimming: 1 base; J trimming: 5 bases; junction bases outside the gene matches: 5. CDR3 sequence reads: CASSLGPGTDNEQFF. CDR3 nucleotides: TGTGCCAGCAGCTTAGGCCCCGGGACAGACAATGAGCAGTTCTTC.

The table lists this clone with a count of one. The rearrangement links TRBV30 to TRBJ2-1, with 9 bases lining up with TRBD2. The CDR3 has 11 amino acids. The germline V gene has CDR1 GTSNPN and CDR2 SVGIG (reference sequence). Trimming removed 6 bases from V and 9 bases from J; junction bases left unmatched: 3. The CDR3, as DNA: TGTGCCTGCCTAGCGGGAAGTGAGCAGTTCTTC. It is translated as CACLAGSEQFF.

V gene TRBV9 combines with J gene TRBJ1-2; 10 nucleotides agree with TRBD1. The CDR3 consists of 15 residues. Germline CDR1 reads SGDLS; CDR2 reads YYNGEE. Germline trimming cut 4 bases from V and 2 bases from J; bases unmatched to any gene: 5. The CDR3 loop is CASSPQTGGNYGYTF. CDR3 coding DNA: TGTGCCAGCAGCCCCCAGACAGGGGGCAACTATGGCTACACCTTC.

This sequence joins TRBV19 and TRBJ2-5, with D possibly matching TRBD2 (7 bases). The CDR3 is 13 amino acids. Germline V gene sequence: CDR1 LNHDA, CDR2 SQIVND (reference sequence). Trimming stripped 4 bases from V and 2 bases from J, with 8 bases between. The CDR3 bases are TGTGCCAGTAGTAAGGGGGGGCAAGAGACCCAGTACTTC. This gives the protein CASSKGGQETQYF.

The chain is built from TRBV7-8 and TRBJ1-1; D is possibly TRBD1 (5 bases). Germline V lookup: CDR1 SGHVS, CDR2 FQNEAQ. V lost 1 base and J lost 4, with 16 bases in between. The CDR3 spans 16 residues. CDR3 DNA: TGTGCCAGCAGCTTAGAAGAGACAGCCGGGAGCACTGAAGCTTTCTTT. Translating it yields CASSLEETAGSTEAFF. The full variable domain, rest sourced from reference TRBV7-8 and TRBJ1-1, is GAGVSQSPRYKVAKRGQDVALRCDPISGHVSLFWYQQALGQGPEFLTYFQNEAQLDKSGLPSDRFFAERPEGSVSTLKIQRTQQEDSAVYLCASSLEETAGSTEAFFGQGTRLTVV.

This clone appeared a few times. V and J are TRBV4-2 and TRBJ1-1; TRBD1 aligns across 8 bases. Germline values: CDR1 LGHNA, CDR2 YNFKEQ. J was trimmed by 1 base and V by 0 bases; bases with no gene match: 1. This CDR3 spans 15 amino acids. DNA for the CDR3: TGTGCCAGCAGCCAAGATGGGACAGGGAACACTGAAGCTTTCTTT. Its translation: CASSQDGTGNTEAFF.

This chain connects TRBV27 to TRBJ2-7, with 10 bases that match TRBD1. CDR1 and CDR2 from the germline V gene are MNHEY and SMNVEV (reference sequence). With V trimmed by 6 bases and J by 4 bases, 6 bases remained unmatched. This CDR3 is 14 amino acids long. The CDR3: CASSGPGQGYEQYF. The CDR3 bases are TGTGCCAGCAGCGGTCCGGGACAGGGGTACGAGCAGTACTTC.

CDR3 protein: CSVVTGPQETQYF. The CDR3 bases are TGCAGCGTCGTTACAGGACCCCAAGAGACCCAGTACTTC. This chain uses TRBV29-1 with TRBJ2-5; maybe TRBD1 (5 bases). The germline V and J ends were trimmed by 6 bases and 1 base, with 12 bases remaining between them. Germline CDR1 SQVTM, CDR2 ANQGSEA. This CDR3 contains 13 residues.

A remark on this clone: Compared with germline, one end of the junction differs, possibly owing to a read error. Other DNA sequences in the same sample also yield this CDR3. The J gene is TRBJ2-7, the V gene TRBV27; 9 bases fit TRBD2. This CDR3 is 17 amino acids long. Per germline, CDR1 MNHEY and CDR2 SMNVEV (reference sequence). CDR3 in amino acids: CASLGFSGTSLAYEQYF. For the CDR3, the DNA is TGTGCCAGCCTAGGATTCAGTGGGACTAGCTTGGCCTACGAGCAGTATTTC.